This record concerns one TCR beta chain sequence. Its antigen is as yet unknown. This sample is drawn from a study of OX40 agonist ivuxolimab in advanced cancers. Study information: Dose-escalation patients had hepatocellular carcinoma, melanoma, renal cell or head and neck cancer. Eligibility rules accepted prior anti-PD-1, anti-PD-L1 or anti-CTLA-4 therapy, and approximately 40% had some. Overall study findings and caveats: CD4+ and CD8+ blood T cells expanded clonally by week 6 at 0.1 to 3.0 mg/kg.

Produced via immunoSEQ multiplex PCR; TCRdb's table is partial and in-frame only. Of around 140,000 clones in the sample, about 93% were seen once. The TCR was taken from an adult with an advanced solid tumor such as melanoma, head and neck, liver or kidney cancer. Here the sequenced sample was CD4+ or CD8+ T cells sorted from blood, taken in a trial of the OX40 agonist ivuxolimab.

The CDR3 sequence is CASRGQGQAYEQYF. CDR3 nucleotides: TGTGCCAGCCGTGGACAGGGCCAGGCCTACGAGCAGTACTTC. J is TRBJ2-7 and V is TRBV19; 8 bases fit TRBD1. The CDR3 is made up of 14 amino acids. After removal of 9 bases from V and 2 bases from J, the junction contained 9 bases not matched to a gene. Germline CDR1 reads LNHDA; CDR2 reads SQIVND (reference sequence).